The present T cell receptor (beta chain) was sequenced within a study of shared clonotypes between healthy human individuals. Study context: Donors consisted of two women and three men between 18 and 49.

The study drew its donors from healthy HIV-negative adults without recent acute infections or vaccinations. The assay used deep level. Data came from immunoSEQ multiplex PCR; TCRdb stores just in-frame clones and leaves some out. In the table there are some 1 million clones, under 80% of which are singletons. This clone has only one observation. As yet, its antigen is unknown. Study observations and caveats: Several donors shared approximately 5% of their naive CD4 clonotypes.

V shed 2 bases, J shed 8 bases, and the junction held 5 bases outside the gene matches. Germline V CDR1 and CDR2: MDHEN, SYDVKM. The CDR3 is made up of 13 amino acids. The receptor's source is a man aged 18-30 years in good health. The specimen was memory CD4+ T cells sorted from blood. Subset meaning: CD45RA-negative fraction. The chain uses TRBV28 and TRBJ1-2; 7 bases map to TRBD1. The CDR3 bases are TGTGCCAGCAGTTTAGAGGGGGCGAGAGGCTACACCTTC. As protein: CASSLEGARGYTF.